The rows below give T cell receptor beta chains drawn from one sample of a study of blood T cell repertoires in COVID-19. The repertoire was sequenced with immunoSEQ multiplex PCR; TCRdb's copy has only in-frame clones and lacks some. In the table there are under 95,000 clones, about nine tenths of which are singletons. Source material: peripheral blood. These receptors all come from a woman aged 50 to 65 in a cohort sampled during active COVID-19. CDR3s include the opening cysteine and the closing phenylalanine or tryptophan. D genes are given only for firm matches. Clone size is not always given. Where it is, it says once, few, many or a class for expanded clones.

CDR3 protein: CATGLAGGLDTQYF
CDR3 DNA: TGTGCCACGGGACTAGCGGGGGGGTTAGATACGCAGTATTTT
clone size: NA
V gene: TRBV10-3
J gene: TRBJ2-3
D gene: TRBD2

CDR3 protein: CASSSRGDNEQFF
CDR3 DNA: TGCGCCAGCAGCTCCAGGGGGGACAATGAGCAGTTCTTC
clone size: once
V gene: TRBV5-1
J gene: TRBJ2-1
D gene: NA

CDR3 protein: CSVVTPGFVAFF
CDR3 DNA: TGCAGCGTTGTCACCCCAGGATTTGTTGCTTTCTTT
clone size: NA
V gene: TRBV29-1
J gene: TRBJ1-1
D gene: NA

CDR3 protein: CATRSRGQAELSTNEKLFF
CDR3 DNA: TGTGCCACCAGAAGCCGGGGACAGGCCGAACTATCAACTAATGAAAAACTGTTTTTT
clone size: NA
V gene: TRBV15
J gene: TRBJ1-4
D gene: TRBD1

CDR3 protein: CATAGGSLNYGYTF
CDR3 DNA: TGTGCCACCGCCGGGGGGAGCCTTAACTATGGCTACACCTTC
clone size: NA
V gene: TRBV6-5
J gene: TRBJ1-2
D gene: NA

CDR3 protein: CASKSRDSDSPLHF
CDR3 DNA: TGTGCCAGCAAAAGCCGGGACAGCGATTCACCCCTCCACTTT
clone size: few
V gene: TRBV3-1/TRBV3-2
J gene: TRBJ1-6
D gene: TRBD1

CDR3 protein: CASSLSPTGKGGYTF
CDR3 DNA: TGTGCCAGCAGTTTAAGCCCGACAGGGAAAGGTGGCTACACCTTC
clone size: NA
V gene: TRBV28
J gene: TRBJ1-2
D gene: TRBD1

CDR3 protein: CAAKRAGPTDTQYF
CDR3 DNA: TGTGCCGCAAAGCGGGCGGGCCCAACAGATACGCAGTATTTT
clone size: NA
V gene: TRBV13
J gene: TRBJ2-3
D gene: NA

CDR3 protein: CASTGGRDTDTQYF
CDR3 DNA: TGTGCCAGCACGGGGGGACGGGATACAGATACGCAGTATTTT
clone size: NA
V gene: TRBV2
J gene: TRBJ2-3
D gene: TRBD2

CDR3 protein: CASSQEREVRTDTQYF
CDR3 DNA: TGTGCCAGCAGCCAAGAGCGGGAGGTACGAACAGATACGCAGTATTTT
clone size: NA
V gene: TRBV27
J gene: TRBJ2-3
D gene: TRBD2

CDR3 protein: CASSLTPTGTGLQTQYF
CDR3 DNA: TGTGCCAGCAGCTTAACGCCAACCGGGACAGGGTTACAGACCCAGTACTTC
clone size: few
V gene: TRBV11-2
J gene: TRBJ2-5
D gene: TRBD1

CDR3 protein: CASSYSAGGRDNEQFF
CDR3 DNA: TGTGCCAGCAGTTACTCCGCGGGGGGGCGGGACAATGAGCAGTTCTTC
clone size: once
V gene: TRBV6-6
J gene: TRBJ2-1
D gene: TRBD2

CDR3 protein: CASSLMTGSDEKLFF
CDR3 DNA: TGCGCCAGCAGCCTTATGACAGGATCGGATGAAAAACTGTTTTTT
clone size: NA
V gene: TRBV5-1
J gene: TRBJ1-4
D gene: NA

CDR3 protein: CARSLETSGSINEQYF
CDR3 DNA: TGTGCCAGAAGCTTGGAAACTAGCGGGAGTATCAACGAGCAGTACTTC
clone size: NA
V gene: TRBV5-3
J gene: TRBJ2-7
D gene: TRBD2

CDR3 protein: CASSPRGLAGGFEQYF
CDR3 DNA: TGTGCCAGCTCACCCCGAGGACTAGCGGGGGGCTTCGAGCAGTACTTC
clone size: NA
V gene: TRBV18
J gene: TRBJ2-7
D gene: TRBD2

CDR3 protein: CASSLSGWGYNEQFF
CDR3 DNA: TGTGCCAGCAGTTTAAGCGGGTGGGGCTACAATGAGCAGTTCTTC
clone size: NA
V gene: TRBV27
J gene: TRBJ2-1
D gene: NA

CDR3 protein: CASKKREWNQPQHF
CDR3 DNA: TGTGCCAGTAAAAAACGGGAATGGAATCAGCCCCAGCATTTT
clone size: NA
V gene: TRBV19
J gene: TRBJ1-5
D gene: NA

CDR3 protein: CASSIDRGGLETQYF
CDR3 DNA: TGTGCCAGTAGTATAGATCGGGGGGGGTTGGAGACCCAGTACTTC
clone size: once
V gene: TRBV19
J gene: TRBJ2-5
D gene: TRBD2

CDR3 protein: CASSAVEETQYF
CDR3 DNA: TGTGCCAGCAGTGCGGTAGAAGAGACCCAGTACTTC
clone size: NA
V gene: TRBV3-1/TRBV3-2
J gene: TRBJ2-5
D gene: NA

CDR3 protein: CASSWGGTGELFF
CDR3 DNA: TGTGCCAGCAGCTGGGGGGGCACCGGGGAGCTGTTTTTT
clone size: NA
V gene: TRBV6-2/TRBV6-3
J gene: TRBJ2-2
D gene: TRBD2

CDR3 protein: CASSLLSGTSTGELFF
CDR3 DNA: TGTGCCAGCAGCCTCTTAAGCGGGACAAGCACCGGGGAGCTGTTTTTT
clone size: NA
V gene: TRBV7-9
J gene: TRBJ2-2
D gene: NA

CDR3 protein: CASSPSGVGRAGDSPLHF
CDR3 DNA: TGTGCCAGCAGTCCCTCAGGCGTTGGCAGGGCGGGGGATTCACCCCTCCACTTT
clone size: NA
V gene: TRBV28
J gene: TRBJ1-6
D gene: NA

CDR3 protein: CASSLTGLAGSFSYNEQFF
CDR3 DNA: TGTGCCAGCAGCTTAACGGGACTAGCGGGGTCCTTCTCCTACAATGAGCAGTTCTTC
clone size: NA
V gene: TRBV7-6
J gene: TRBJ2-1
D gene: TRBD2

CDR3 protein: CASRNRDAETQYF
CDR3 DNA: TGTGCCAGCAGGAACAGGGATGCGGAGACCCAGTACTTC
clone size: NA
V gene: TRBV6-6
J gene: TRBJ2-5
D gene: NA

CDR3 protein: CASSDPGSSGNTIYF
CDR3 DNA: TGCGCCAGCAGTGACCCGGGAAGCTCTGGAAACACCATATATTTT
clone size: NA
V gene: TRBV10-1
J gene: TRBJ1-3
D gene: NA

CDR3 protein: CASSLQGGRMVEQFF
CDR3 DNA: TGCGCCAGCAGCCTCCAGGGCGGGAGGATGGTTGAGCAGTTCTTC
clone size: NA
V gene: TRBV5-1
J gene: TRBJ2-1
D gene: TRBD2

CDR3 protein: CASGLGQGKTGGYTF
CDR3 DNA: TGTGCTAGTGGTTTGGGACAGGGTAAAACAGGGGGCTACACCTTC
clone size: NA
V gene: TRBV12-5
J gene: TRBJ1-2
D gene: TRBD1

CDR3 protein: CASSRTRGSEQYF
CDR3 DNA: TGTGCCAGCTCGCGTACGAGGGGGTCCGAGCAGTACTTC
clone size: NA
V gene: TRBV18
J gene: TRBJ2-7
D gene: NA

CDR3 protein: CASSPAGVSYNEQFF
CDR3 DNA: TGTGCCAGCAGCCCCGCGGGGGTTTCATACAATGAGCAGTTCTTC
clone size: NA
V gene: TRBV6-5
J gene: TRBJ2-1
D gene: TRBD2

CDR3 protein: CASSPHTDTQYF
CDR3 DNA: TGTGCCAGCAGCCCCCACACAGATACGCAGTATTTT
clone size: NA
V gene: TRBV9
J gene: TRBJ2-3
D gene: NA

CDR3 protein: CASSLGFRDGNQPQHF
CDR3 DNA: TGTGCCAGCAGCTTGGGGTTCCGGGATGGCAATCAGCCCCAGCATTTT
clone size: NA
V gene: TRBV5-5
J gene: TRBJ1-5
D gene: NA

CDR3 protein: CASSLGLAAGYEQYF
CDR3 DNA: TGTGCCAGCAGTTTGGGACTAGCGGCAGGCTACGAGCAGTACTTC
clone size: NA
V gene: TRBV28
J gene: TRBJ2-7
D gene: TRBD2

CDR3 protein: CSASQGYTF
CDR3 DNA: TGCAGTGCTAGTCAAGGCTACACCTTC
clone size: NA
V gene: TRBV20-1
J gene: TRBJ1-2
D gene: NA

CDR3 protein: CASSFRGREKLFF
CDR3 DNA: TGTGCCAGCAGTTTCCGGGGGAGGGAAAAACTGTTTTTT
clone size: once
V gene: TRBV27
J gene: TRBJ1-4
D gene: NA

CDR3 protein: CASSGQTFWGYTF
CDR3 DNA: TGTGCCAGCAGCGGGCAGACCTTCTGGGGCTACACCTTC
clone size: NA
V gene: TRBV13
J gene: TRBJ1-2
D gene: NA

CDR3 protein: CASSLAQRAYTGELFF
CDR3 DNA: TGTGCCAGCAGCTTAGCGCAGCGGGCCTACACCGGGGAGCTGTTTTTT
clone size: NA
V gene: TRBV7-6
J gene: TRBJ2-2
D gene: NA

CDR3 protein: CASSYSPWTGQYGYTF
CDR3 DNA: TGTGCCAGCAGTTACTCACCATGGACAGGGCAGTATGGCTACACCTTC
clone size: NA
V gene: TRBV6-5
J gene: TRBJ1-2
D gene: TRBD1

CDR3 protein: CASSMNSYGYTF
CDR3 DNA: TGTGCCAGTAGTATGAATAGCTATGGCTACACCTTC
clone size: NA
V gene: TRBV19
J gene: TRBJ1-2
D gene: NA

CDR3 protein: CASSLEGGLREKLFF
CDR3 DNA: TGTGCCAGCAGCTTAGAAGGAGGGCTTCGTGAAAAACTGTTTTTT
clone size: NA
V gene: TRBV7-9
J gene: TRBJ1-4
D gene: NA

CDR3 protein: CASRGLAGGTGELFF
CDR3 DNA: TGCGCCAGCAGGGGACTAGCGGGTGGCACCGGGGAGCTGTTTTTT
clone size: NA
V gene: TRBV5-1
J gene: TRBJ2-2
D gene: TRBD2

CDR3 protein: CASSEGQGYYGYTF
CDR3 DNA: TGTGCCAGCAGTGAGGGGCAGGGTTACTATGGCTACACCTTC
clone size: NA
V gene: TRBV2
J gene: TRBJ1-2
D gene: NA

CDR3 protein: CASSSQMNQETQYF
CDR3 DNA: TGTGCCAGTAGTTCTCAGATGAACCAAGAGACCCAGTACTTC
clone size: NA
V gene: TRBV19
J gene: TRBJ2-5
D gene: NA

CDR3 protein: CASSPYRASGVIYEQYF
CDR3 DNA: TGTGCCAGTAGCCCCTATAGGGCTAGCGGGGTCATCTACGAGCAGTACTTC
clone size: once
V gene: TRBV19
J gene: TRBJ2-7
D gene: TRBD2

CDR3 protein: CASSLARWSKGEQFF
CDR3 DNA: TGTGCCAGCAGCTTAGCCCGATGGAGTAAAGGTGAGCAGTTCTTC
clone size: NA
V gene: TRBV7-9
J gene: TRBJ2-1
D gene: NA

CDR3 protein: CASSQVRDNNEQFF
CDR3 DNA: TGTGCCAGCAGCCAAGTGAGGGATAACAATGAGCAGTTCTTC
clone size: once
V gene: TRBV14
J gene: TRBJ2-1
D gene: NA

CDR3 protein: CASSEAFPWLAGNTGELFF
CDR3 DNA: TGTGCCAGCAGTGAAGCTTTCCCGTGGCTAGCGGGGAACACCGGGGAGCTGTTTTTT
clone size: NA
V gene: TRBV6-1
J gene: TRBJ2-2
D gene: TRBD2

CDR3 protein: CASRLRGLSYEQYF
CDR3 DNA: TGTGCCAGCAGACTCAGGGGGTTGTCATACGAGCAGTACTTC
clone size: NA
V gene: TRBV11-2
J gene: TRBJ2-7
D gene: TRBD1

CDR3 protein: CASRQGLTGELFF
CDR3 DNA: TGTGCCAGTAGACAGGGGTTGACCGGGGAGCTGTTTTTT
clone size: NA
V gene: TRBV2
J gene: TRBJ2-2
D gene: TRBD1

CDR3 protein: CASSSFDSHSTDTQYF
CDR3 DNA: TGCGCCAGCAGCTCGTTCGACAGCCATAGCACAGATACGCAGTATTTT
clone size: once
V gene: TRBV5-1
J gene: TRBJ2-3
D gene: NA

CDR3 protein: CASSPGLAGPHF
CDR3 DNA: TGTGCCAGCAGTCCGGGACTAGCGGGGCCCCACTTC
clone size: few
V gene: TRBV12-3/TRBV12-4
J gene: TRBJ2-7
D gene: TRBD2

CDR3 protein: CASSEGGAGTYEQYF
CDR3 DNA: TGTGCCAGCAGCGAGGGGGGGGCAGGGACCTACGAGCAGTACTTC
clone size: NA
V gene: TRBV28
J gene: TRBJ2-7
D gene: NA

CDR3 protein: CASSQQTGTIYGYTF
CDR3 DNA: TGTGCCAGCAGCCAACAGACAGGGACAATCTATGGCTACACCTTC
clone size: NA
V gene: TRBV4-2
J gene: TRBJ1-2
D gene: TRBD1

CDR3 protein: CASSVGLEQQETQYF
CDR3 DNA: TGTGCCAGCAGCGTAGGTCTCGAGCAACAAGAGACCCAGTACTTC
clone size: NA
V gene: TRBV9
J gene: TRBJ2-5
D gene: NA

CDR3 protein: CASSQDGVGGNYGYTF
CDR3 DNA: TGTGCCAGCAGCCAAGATGGGGTAGGGGGCAACTATGGCTACACCTTC
clone size: once
V gene: TRBV4-2
J gene: TRBJ1-2
D gene: TRBD1

CDR3 protein: CASSETGGRGYTF
CDR3 DNA: TGTGCCAGCAGCGAGACAGGGGGCCGTGGCTACACCTTC
clone size: NA
V gene: TRBV7-8
J gene: TRBJ1-2
D gene: TRBD1